A selection of T cell receptor beta chains follows, all from one sample in a study of blood T cell repertoires in COVID-19. Generated by immunoSEQ multiplex PCR, the TCRdb table keeps only in-frame clones and is missing some. The sample records approximately 490,000 clones, roughly 87% being singletons. What was sequenced was PBMCs or T cells enriched from blood (not recorded which). These receptors originate from a woman between 18 and 30 years old who had recovered from COVID-19. CDR3s include the opening cysteine and the closing phenylalanine or tryptophan. A D gene is named only where the DNA matches it firmly. Clone size is stated in some rows and not others, as once, few, many or a class when expanded.

.	TRBV7-6	TRBJ2-3	TRBD1	CASSLYGQGPDTQYF	TGTGCCAGCAGCTTATACGGACAGGGGCCAGATACGCAGTATTTT
.	TRBV28	TRBJ1-4	.	CASGQLNEKLFF	TGTGCCAGCGGACAGCTAAATGAAAAACTGTTTTTT
.	TRBV23-1	TRBJ1-6	TRBD1	CASSQKRTGTGRSPLHF	TGCGCCAGCAGTCAGAAACGAACCGGGACAGGGAGATCACCCCTCCACTTT
.	TRBV13	TRBJ2-5	.	CASSFPRGTQYF	TGTGCCAGCAGCTTCCCTCGGGGGACCCAGTACTTC
.	TRBV7-2	TRBJ2-5	TRBD2	CASSLGLAGFQETQYF	TGTGCCAGCAGCTTAGGACTAGCGGGCTTTCAAGAGACCCAGTACTTC
.	TRBV28	TRBJ1-2	TRBD1	CASTLAPGTGNDGYTF	TGTGCCAGCACCTTGGCCCCCGGGACAGGGAATGATGGCTACACCTTC
.	TRBV6-5	TRBJ1-3	.	CASNDGLDSGNTIYF	TGTGCCAGCAACGATGGTTTAGACTCTGGAAACACCATATATTTT
few	TRBV2	TRBJ1-2	TRBD1	CAGTGQGRHDGYTF	TGTGCCGGTACGGGACAGGGGAGGCACGATGGCTACACCTTC
.	TRBV19	TRBJ1-2	.	CASQAPNYGYTF	TGTGCCTCACAGGCGCCGAACTATGGCTACACCTTC
.	TRBV3-1/TRBV3-2	TRBJ2-1	.	CASSPLFF	TGTGCCAGCAGCCCCCTCTTCTTC